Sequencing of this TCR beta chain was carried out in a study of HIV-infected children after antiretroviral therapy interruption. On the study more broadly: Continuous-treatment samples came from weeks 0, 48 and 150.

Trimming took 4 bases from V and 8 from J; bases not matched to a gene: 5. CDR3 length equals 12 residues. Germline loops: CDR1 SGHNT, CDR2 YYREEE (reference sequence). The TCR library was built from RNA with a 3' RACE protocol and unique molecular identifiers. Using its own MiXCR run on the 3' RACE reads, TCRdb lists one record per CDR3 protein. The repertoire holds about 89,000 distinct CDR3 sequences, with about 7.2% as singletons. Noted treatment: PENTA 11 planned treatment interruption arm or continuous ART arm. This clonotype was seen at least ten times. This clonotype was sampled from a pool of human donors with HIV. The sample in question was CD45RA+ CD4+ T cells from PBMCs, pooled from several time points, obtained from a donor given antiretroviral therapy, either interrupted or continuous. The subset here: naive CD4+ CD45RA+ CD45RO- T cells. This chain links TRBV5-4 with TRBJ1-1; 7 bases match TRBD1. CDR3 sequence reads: CASSLPDREAFF. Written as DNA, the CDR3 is TGTGCCAGCAGCCTACCGGACAGGGAAGCTTTCTTT.